This T cell receptor (beta chain) derives from a study of T-cell memory formation after mild COVID-19. Study at large: Most TCR clusters belonged to a single donor.

V was pared by 4 bases and J by 5 bases, with 5 bases of the junction left unmatched. This CDR3 comprises 16 residues. Germline lookup yields CDR1 KGHDR and CDR2 SFDVKD. Comments on this clonotype: The antigen remains unidentified.

Study-wide findings and caveats: Among clones contracting day 15 to 85, CD4/CD8 was balanced, whereas later expanders leaned CD4+. Mainly CM and EM harbored the contracting CD4+ clones; mainly EMRA harbored the CD8+ ones.

TCRdb recomputed calls from the 5' RACE reads with MiXCR, one row per CDR3 protein. The data hold fewer than 650,000 distinct CDR3 sequences, with roughly 17% observed a single time. Sequenced material: PBMCs or a T cell subset sorted from them (not recorded which). This TCR was recovered from an adult woman who had mild COVID-19 (a few samples of this study predate the infection). Cell type and time point are not known. The rearrangement joins TRBV24-1 to TRBJ1-5; 12 bases match TRBD1. The CDR3 DNA sequence: TGTGCCACCAGTGAGGGACAGGGGGCTGGAGATCAGCCCCAGCATTTT. Amino acids: CATSEGQGAGDQPQHF.